The 21 T cell receptor beta chains below were found in one sample sequenced in a study of T cells in Graves' hyperthyroidism and ophthalmopathy. TCR beta CDR3 region amplification was performed from RNA transcripts. In the first-round RT-PCR of the TCR CDR3, the HTBI primer set was used. TCRdb used MiXCR to reprocess the multiplex PCR reads, holding one entry per CDR3 protein. The repertoire consists of 400,000 to 550,000 distinct CDR3 sequences, with around 15% occurring once and the leading ten covering 15% to 20%. What was sequenced was blood. These receptors were obtained from a woman under 30 with Graves' hyperthyroidism.

This clonotype was seen at least ten times. The chain has TRBV7-9 and TRBJ2-7; 7 bases are shared with TRBD1. Losses at the gene ends were 4 bases for V and 6 bases for J; bases not matched to a gene: 0. The CDR3 length is 11 residues. Germline V gene lookup returns CDR1 SEHNR and CDR2 FQNEAQ (reference sequence). The DNA of the CDR3 is TGTGCCAGCAGCTGGGACAGCGAGCAGTACTTC. Translating gives CASSWDSEQYF.

This clonotype was counted ten times or more. The chain couples TRBV5-1 to TRBJ1-1, with 7 bases identical to TRBD1. Trimming cost V 4 bases and J 5 bases; bases outside gene matches: 8. Looked up from germline, CDR1 is SGHRS and CDR2 is YFSETQ. The CDR3 is 14 residues long. CDR3 nucleotide sequence: TGCGCCAGCAGCGAATCCCAGGGGGGGACTGAAGCTTTCTTT. Translated, it gives CASSESQGGTEAFF. The full variable domain, with the rest looked up from reference TRBV5-1 and TRBJ1-1, is KAGVTQTPRYLIKTRGQQVTLSCSPISGHRSVSWYQQTPGQGLQFLFEYFSETQRNKGNFPGRFSGRQFSNSRSEMNVSTLELGDSALYLCASSESQGGTEAFFGQGTRLTVV.

This clonotype was observed many times. The gene calls are TRBV9 and TRBJ2-1; TRBD1 matches at 7 bases. Trimming took 0 bases from V and 5 from J; bases not matched to a gene: 5. The CDR3 consists of 15 residues. Germline CDR1 and CDR2: SGDLS and YYNGEE. CDR3 sequence reads: CASSVGGDSNNEQFF. CDR3 nucleotides: TGTGCCAGCAGCGTAGGTGGGGACAGCAACAATGAGCAGTTCTTC.

This clonotype was counted ten times or more. The chain is built from TRBV12-3 or TRBV12-4 and TRBJ2-3; 15 nucleotides agree with TRBD2. The CDR3 loop spans 18 amino acids. V dropped 4 bases and J dropped 0; count of bases not matched to a gene: 5. CDR3 residues: CASSSGTSGGRSTDTQYF. The CDR3 bases are TGTGCCAGCAGTTCCGGGACTAGCGGGGGGCGTAGCACAGATACGCAGTATTTT.

This clonotype was seen a handful of times. V is TRBV19 and J is TRBJ1-1; 11 nucleotides line up with TRBD1. The V and J ends lost 5 bases and 7 bases, in that order; junction bases with no gene match: 6. The germline V gene has CDR1 LNHDA and CDR2 SQIVND (reference sequence). The CDR3 runs to 14 residues. The CDR3 DNA sequence: TGTGCCAGTAGTTCGGACAGGGGGCAGGGTGAAGCTTTCTTT. Its translation: CASSSDRGQGEAFF.

The V gene is TRBV12-5, the J gene TRBJ1-2; weak D call: TRBD1 (5 bases). The V and J ends lost 2 bases and 1 base respectively, with 14 bases between them. Germline CDR1 is LGHNT and CDR2 is FRNRAP. CDR3 size: 16 residues. The CDR3 region has the DNA TGTGCTAGTGGTTTGCCAACGACCGGGGGTAACTATGGCTACACCTTC. Protein sequence: CASGLPTTGGNYGYTF.

This clonotype has ten or more counts. At one of its ends the junction is not consistent with the germline gene, which may arise from a read error. The rearrangement joins TRBV11-1 to TRBJ2-2, with TRBD2 identical over 7 bases. CDR3 size: 15 residues. Germline V gives CDR1 SGHAT, CDR2 FQDESV (reference sequence). The CDR3 spells CASSLAVLRTGELFF. In DNA, the CDR3 is TGTGCCAGCAGCCTAGCGGTCTTAAGGACCGGGGAGCTGTTTTTT.

This clonotype was recorded many times. The V and J genes are TRBV3-1 and TRBJ1-2; D remains unclear. Trimming took off 0 bases at V and 8 bases at J, with 7 bases between the two ends. The germline CDR1 and CDR2 sequences are LGHDT and YNNKEL (reference sequence). The CDR3 loop spans 12 amino acids. The CDR3 DNA is TGTGCCAGCAGCCAAGACTCCGTCGGCTACACCTTC. Protein sequence: CASSQDSVGYTF.

On this clonotype: One end of the junction fails to match germline, which may point to a read error. V usage is TRBV19 and J usage is TRBJ1-1; 7 nucleotides match TRBD1. The CDR3 has 15 residues. The germline CDR1 and CDR2 sequences are LNHDA and SQIVND (reference sequence). The CDR3 bases are TGTGCCGGTAGTATCCTGGGACAGCCGAACACTGAAGCTTTCTTT. Translated: CAGSILGQPNTEAFF.

J is TRBJ2-1 and V is TRBV5-5; D may match TRBD1 or TRBD2 (5 bases each). V lost 1 base to trimming and J lost 5 bases, with 10 bases between them. CDR1 SGHKS and CDR2 YYEKEE come from the germline V gene (reference sequence). The CDR3 totals 14 residues. The CDR3 protein is CASSLTGTDNEQFF. DNA for the CDR3: TGTGCCAGCAGCTTGACCGGGACCGACAATGAGCAGTTCTTC. Using reference TRBV5-5 and TRBJ2-1 for the parts outside the CDR3, the full variable domain is DAGVTQSPTHLIKTRGQQVTLRCSPISGHKSVSWYQQVLGQGPQFIFQYYEKEERGRGNFPDRFSARQFPNYSSELNVNALLLGDSALYLCASSLTGTDNEQFFGPGTRLTVL.

Ten or more counts support this clonotype. The chain couples TRBV27 to TRBJ2-7, with D possibly being TRBD1 (5 bases). Trimming stripped 5 bases from V and 6 bases from J, with 11 bases between. From germline, CDR1 is MNHEY and CDR2 SMNVEV (reference sequence). The CDR3 totals 12 residues. CDR3 sequence reads: CASSPGMGEQYF. The CDR3 nucleotides are TGTGCCAGCAGTCCAGGGATGGGCGAGCAGTACTTC.

This clonotype has ten or more counts. This chain connects TRBV13 to TRBJ1-4, with D unresolved. The V end was cut by 6 bases, the J end by 2 bases, with 4 bases between. Germline values: CDR1 PRHDT, CDR2 FYEKMQ (reference sequence). The length of the CDR3 is 12 residues. The CDR3 nucleotides read TGTGCCAGCAGGGGGACTAATGAAAAACTGTTTTTT. As protein: CASRGTNEKLFF.

This chain joins TRBV6-2 or TRBV6-3 and TRBJ1-5; tentatively, D is TRBD1 (5 bases). Trimming shortened V by 6 bases and J by 3 bases, and 9 bases separated the two germline ends. The CDR3 runs to 13 residues. Germline CDR1 reads MNHEY; CDR2 reads SVGEGT. For the CDR3, the DNA is TGTGCCAGCAGCGACAGTTACAATCAGCCCCAGCATTTT. It translates to CASSDSYNQPQHF.

The chain has TRBV14 and TRBJ2-3, with unresolved D. With 0 bases removed from V and 6 bases from J, the gap between germline ends came to 10 bases. Germline-derived CDR1 and CDR2 are SGHDN and FVKESK. The CDR3 covers 14 residues. CDR3 sequence: CASSQENLFDTQYF. The CDR3 region has the DNA TGTGCCAGCAGCCAAGAGAACTTATTTGATACGCAGTATTTT.

There are a few counts of this clonotype. V gene TRBV6-1 combines with J gene TRBJ2-7; 8 bases line up with TRBD2. This CDR3 is built from 15 residues. V trimming: 2 bases; J trimming: 6 bases; junction bases outside the gene matches: 9. The germline V gene encodes CDR1 MNHNS and CDR2 SASEGT. For the CDR3, the DNA is TGTGCCAGCAGTGAAAATTCAGCGGGAGTATCCGAGCAGTACGTC. It yields the protein CASSENSAGVSEQYV.

This clonotype was detected many times. The chain recombines TRBV12-3 or TRBV12-4 with TRBJ2-2, with D tentatively TRBD1 (5 bases). Between the trimmed V and J ends, which lost 8 bases and 6 bases, there was a span of 7 bases. The CDR3 is 11 residues long. The CDR3, as DNA: TGTGCCAGCCGACAGTCCGGGGAGCTGTTTTTT. Translating it yields CASRQSGELFF.

The V call is TRBV6-1, the J call TRBJ1-1; perhaps TRBD1 as D (5 bases). Deletions cut 8 bases from V and 0 bases from J, with 7 bases between. The CDR3 totals 12 residues. Germline lookup yields CDR1 MNHNS and CDR2 SASEGT. CDR3 sequence reads: CASRGVNTEAFF. In DNA, the CDR3 is TGTGCCAGCCGGGGGGTGAACACTGAAGCTTTCTTT.

This clonotype came up many times. This chain uses TRBV28 with TRBJ1-1; TRBD1 might be the D (5 bases). The CDR3 totals 13 residues. The V gene lost 7 bases and the J gene lost 4 bases, with 13 bases spanning the gap. The germline V gene encodes CDR1 MDHEN and CDR2 SYDVKM. The CDR3 protein is CASNSGLPTEAFF. The CDR3 DNA follows: TGTGCCAGCAACTCAGGGTTGCCCACTGAAGCTTTCTTT. Drawing the rest from reference TRBV28 and TRBJ1-1, the complete variable domain is DVKVTQSSRYLVKRTGEKVFLECVQDMDHENMFWYRQDPGLGLRLIYFSYDVKMKEKGDIPEGYSVSREKKERFSLILESASTNQTSMYLCASNSGLPTEAFFGQGTRLTVV.

There are many counts of this clonotype. This chain links TRBV19 with TRBJ1-2, with TRBD1 matching over 10 bases. The CDR3 extends over 16 amino acids. CDR1 is LNHDA and CDR2 is SQIVND in the germline V gene (reference sequence). With V trimmed by 7 bases and J by 2 bases, 10 bases remained unmatched. The chain's CDR3 is CASTPGQGSSNYGYTF. DNA of the CDR3: TGTGCCAGTACCCCGGGACAGGGGAGCTCAAACTATGGCTACACCTTC.

Ten or more counts support this clonotype. V usage is TRBV2 and J usage is TRBJ1-2; 12 bases are shared with TRBD1. The CDR3 is 15 amino acids. J gave up 4 bases and V 8 bases, and 8 bases lay outside the gene matches. Germline CDR1 reads SNHLY; CDR2 reads FYNNEI. The CDR3 protein is CASRDRGLLAYGYTF. In nucleotides, the CDR3 is TGTGCCAGCCGGGACAGGGGGCTTCTAGCCTATGGCTACACCTTC.

This clonotype has a count of ten or more. This CDR3 reads CASSFAGLSTDTQYF. Here the CDR3 DNA reads TGTGCCAGCAGCTTCGCGGGACTCAGCACAGATACGCAGTATTTT. The gene calls are TRBV5-8 and TRBJ2-3; weak D call: TRBD2 (6 bases). The length of the CDR3 is 15 residues. Germline CDR1 reads SGHTS; CDR2 reads YDEGEE. Deletions cut 2 bases from V and 0 bases from J, with 10 bases between.